These T cell receptor beta chains were read from a single sample in a study of T cells in tuberculosis. The table came from immunoSEQ multiplex PCR; TCRdb's copy has only in-frame clones and leaves some out. This sample has fewer than 30,000 clones, with 85% to 95% found just once. The sequenced sample consisted of PBMCs. All receptors come from a donor between 10 and 35 years old with latent tuberculosis or without tuberculosis infection. Both conserved end residues are part of each CDR3. The D gene is left open where the match is weak. Only some rows state a clone size, as once, few, many or a class for expanded clones.

clone_size: .
j_call: TRBJ2-7
v_call: TRBV6-5
d_call: TRBD1
cdr3_aa: CASSSRTGGTYEQYF
cdr3_nt: TGTGCCAGCAGTTCCCGGACAGGGGGGACCTACGAGCAGTACTTC

clone_size: .
j_call: TRBJ2-7
v_call: TRBV5-4
d_call: TRBD2
cdr3_aa: CASSQSGGAIAYEQYF
cdr3_nt: TGTGCCAGCAGCCAGAGCGGGGGGGCTATCGCCTACGAGCAGTACTTC

clone_size: .
j_call: TRBJ2-3
v_call: TRBV5-1
d_call: .
cdr3_aa: CASSLYTGPSADTQYF
cdr3_nt: TGCGCCAGCAGCTTGTATACGGGTCCCTCTGCGGATACGCAGTATTTT

clone_size: .
j_call: TRBJ1-5
v_call: TRBV2
d_call: .
cdr3_aa: CASRRGSNQPQHF
cdr3_nt: TGTGCCAGCAGGCGGGGAAGCAATCAGCCCCAGCATTTT

clone_size: .
j_call: TRBJ2-3
v_call: TRBV19
d_call: TRBD1
cdr3_aa: CASSMAGTGYEDTQYF
cdr3_nt: TGTGCCAGTAGTATGGCTGGGACAGGGTATGAAGATACGCAGTATTTT

clone_size: .
j_call: TRBJ1-5
v_call: TRBV5-1
d_call: .
cdr3_aa: CASSLAPRRDSNQPQHF
cdr3_nt: TGCGCCAGCAGCTTGGCCCCCCGGCGGGATAGCAATCAGCCCCAGCATTTT

clone_size: .
j_call: TRBJ1-1
v_call: TRBV21-1
d_call: .
cdr3_aa: CASSKATGNTEAFF
cdr3_nt: TGTGCCAGCAGCAAAGCTACGGGGAACACTGAAGCTTTCTTT

clone_size: once
j_call: TRBJ2-7
v_call: TRBV5-1
d_call: TRBD1
cdr3_aa: CASSSTGGFDEQYF
cdr3_nt: TGCGCCAGCAGCTCGACAGGGGGCTTCGACGAGCAGTACTTC

clone_size: once
j_call: TRBJ2-1
v_call: TRBV11-3
d_call: .
cdr3_aa: CASSLNGDRGNEQFF
cdr3_nt: TGTGCCAGCAGCTTAAATGGGGATAGGGGAAATGAGCAGTTCTTC

clone_size: .
j_call: TRBJ1-1
v_call: TRBV12-5
d_call: .
cdr3_aa: CASGLVPGAEAFF
cdr3_nt: TGTGCTAGTGGTTTGGTACCAGGGGCTGAAGCTTTCTTT

clone_size: .
j_call: TRBJ2-5
v_call: TRBV5-1
d_call: TRBD2
cdr3_aa: CASSLSGAVLGETQYF
cdr3_nt: TGCGCCAGCAGCTTGAGCGGGGCCGTCCTAGGAGAGACCCAGTACTTC

clone_size: .
j_call: TRBJ1-1
v_call: TRBV4-3
d_call: .
cdr3_aa: CASSQAPQDRPYTEAFF
cdr3_nt: TGCGCCAGCAGCCAAGCCCCCCAGGACAGACCCTACACTGAAGCTTTCTTT

clone_size: .
j_call: TRBJ2-5
v_call: TRBV10-2
d_call: .
cdr3_aa: CASSDPEETQYF
cdr3_nt: TGCGCCAGCAGTGACCCTGAAGAGACCCAGTACTTC

clone_size: .
j_call: TRBJ1-6
v_call: TRBV15
d_call: .
cdr3_aa: CATSRAGRSPLHF
cdr3_nt: TGTGCCACCAGCAGAGCTGGCCGTTCACCCCTCCACTTT

clone_size: .
j_call: TRBJ2-3
v_call: TRBV5-1
d_call: .
cdr3_aa: CASSLAIGADTQYF
cdr3_nt: TGCGCCAGCAGCTTGGCCATAGGGGCAGATACGCAGTATTTT

clone_size: .
j_call: TRBJ2-1
v_call: TRBV29-1
d_call: .
cdr3_aa: CSVGTGSGSYNEQFF
cdr3_nt: TGCAGCGTTGGCACCGGGAGTGGGTCCTACAATGAGCAGTTCTTC

clone_size: .
j_call: TRBJ1-4
v_call: TRBV6-1
d_call: TRBD1
cdr3_aa: CASSATGEGVGEKLFF
cdr3_nt: TGTGCCAGCAGTGCGACAGGGGAAGGGGTCGGTGAAAAACTGTTTTTT

clone_size: few
j_call: TRBJ1-2
v_call: TRBV5-1
d_call: .
cdr3_aa: CASSLGPNYGYTF
cdr3_nt: TGCGCCAGCAGCCTTGGGCCTAACTATGGCTACACCTTC

clone_size: .
j_call: TRBJ2-1
v_call: TRBV5-4
d_call: TRBD2
cdr3_aa: CASSLGTSGRDNEQFF
cdr3_nt: TGTGCCAGCAGCTTGGGGACTAGCGGGAGGGACAATGAGCAGTTCTTC

clone_size: .
j_call: TRBJ2-3
v_call: TRBV10-3
d_call: TRBD2
cdr3_aa: CAIRASGIFEDTQYF
cdr3_nt: TGTGCCATCCGGGCTAGCGGGATATTCGAGGATACGCAGTATTTT

clone_size: .
j_call: TRBJ1-5
v_call: TRBV6-1
d_call: .
cdr3_aa: CASNSDSQINQPQHF
cdr3_nt: TGTGCCAGCAACTCGGACAGTCAGATCAATCAGCCCCAGCATTTT

clone_size: .
j_call: TRBJ1-2
v_call: TRBV7-9
d_call: .
cdr3_aa: CASSLSTGDYGYTF
cdr3_nt: TGTGCCAGCAGCTTAAGTACAGGTGACTATGGCTACACCTTC

clone_size: .
j_call: TRBJ2-5
v_call: TRBV5-1
d_call: TRBD1
cdr3_aa: CASHGQGQETQYF
cdr3_nt: TGCGCCAGCCATGGACAGGGCCAAGAGACCCAGTACTTC

clone_size: few
j_call: TRBJ2-3
v_call: TRBV5-1
d_call: .
cdr3_aa: CASSFPFPSTLGGTDTQYF
cdr3_nt: TGCGCCAGCAGCTTCCCCTTCCCATCCACCCTGGGAGGCACAGATACGCAGTATTTT

clone_size: .
j_call: TRBJ2-7
v_call: TRBV7-7
d_call: .
cdr3_aa: CASSLAAGRHYEQYF
cdr3_nt: TGTGCTAGCAGCTTAGCGGCAGGGCGGCACTACGAGCAGTACTTC

clone_size: hyperexpanded
j_call: TRBJ1-2
v_call: TRBV21-1
d_call: .
cdr3_aa: CASSKGSRTGHYGYTF
cdr3_nt: TGTGCCAGCAGCAAAGGGTCACGGACAGGGCACTATGGCTACACCTTC

clone_size: .
j_call: TRBJ2-7
v_call: TRBV6-1
d_call: TRBD1
cdr3_aa: CASNRQGSYEQYF
cdr3_nt: TGTGCCAGCAACAGACAGGGTTCCTACGAGCAGTACTTC

clone_size: .
j_call: TRBJ2-7
v_call: TRBV6-5
d_call: .
cdr3_aa: CASSYRSSSYEQYF
cdr3_nt: TGTGCCAGCAGTTACAGGAGTAGCTCCTACGAGCAGTACTTC

clone_size: .
j_call: TRBJ2-1
v_call: TRBV27
d_call: TRBD2
cdr3_aa: CASSLAGGLLYNEQFF
cdr3_nt: TGTGCCAGCAGTTTAGCGGGAGGGCTACTGTACAATGAGCAGTTCTTC

clone_size: .
j_call: TRBJ2-6
v_call: TRBV27
d_call: .
cdr3_aa: CASSWSWVFSPGANVLTF
cdr3_nt: TGTGCCAGCAGTTGGTCCTGGGTTTTTAGCCCTGGGGCCAACGTCCTGACTTTC

clone_size: .
j_call: TRBJ1-5
v_call: TRBV2
d_call: TRBD1
cdr3_aa: CASSADRASNQPQHF
cdr3_nt: TGTGCCAGCAGTGCAGACAGGGCCAGCAATCAGCCCCAGCATTTT

clone_size: .
j_call: TRBJ2-1
v_call: TRBV30
d_call: .
cdr3_aa: CAWRGGSSSYNEQFF
cdr3_nt: TGTGCCTGGAGGGGGGGTTCGAGCTCCTACAATGAGCAGTTCTTC

clone_size: once
j_call: TRBJ2-7
v_call: TRBV18
d_call: TRBD2
cdr3_aa: CASSPGTSGATSYEQYF
cdr3_nt: TGTGCCAGCTCACCAGGGACTAGCGGGGCAACATCCTACGAGCAGTACTTC

clone_size: .
j_call: TRBJ1-6
v_call: TRBV11-2
d_call: .
cdr3_aa: CASSLASYNSPLHF
cdr3_nt: TGTGCCAGCAGCCTGGCTTCCTATAATTCACCCCTCCACTTT

clone_size: .
j_call: TRBJ2-2
v_call: TRBV7-2
d_call: TRBD2
cdr3_aa: CASSPPGLTPQGELFF
cdr3_nt: TGTGCCAGCAGTCCCCCGGGACTAACTCCCCAAGGGGAGCTGTTTTTT

clone_size: .
j_call: TRBJ2-7
v_call: TRBV27
d_call: TRBD1
cdr3_aa: CASSRDRESHEQYF
cdr3_nt: TGTGCCAGCAGTCGGGACAGGGAAAGTCACGAGCAGTACTTC

clone_size: .
j_call: TRBJ1-1
v_call: TRBV2
d_call: TRBD1
cdr3_aa: CASDEKGARAFF
cdr3_nt: TGTGCCAGCGATGAGAAGGGGGCGCGGGCTTTCTTT

clone_size: .
j_call: TRBJ1-5
v_call: TRBV4-1
d_call: .
cdr3_aa: CASSQDETNNQPQHF
cdr3_nt: TGCGCCAGCAGCCAAGATGAGACAAATAATCAGCCCCAGCATTTT

clone_size: once
j_call: TRBJ2-3
v_call: TRBV7-2
d_call: TRBD2
cdr3_aa: CASSLFGGARTDTQYF
cdr3_nt: TGTGCCAGCAGCTTGTTCGGGGGGGCCAGGACAGATACGCAGTATTTT

clone_size: .
j_call: TRBJ2-1
v_call: TRBV5-6
d_call: .
cdr3_aa: CASSSWYYEQFF
cdr3_nt: TGTGCCAGCAGCAGCTGGTACTACGAGCAGTTCTTC

clone_size: once
j_call: TRBJ2-7
v_call: TRBV11-2
d_call: .
cdr3_aa: CASSFLSEQYF
cdr3_nt: TGTGCCAGCAGCTTCCTCTCCGAGCAGTACTTC

clone_size: .
j_call: TRBJ1-3
v_call: TRBV25-1
d_call: .
cdr3_aa: CASSETGGGNTIYF
cdr3_nt: TGTGCCAGCAGTGAAACTGGGGGGGGAAACACCATATATTTT

clone_size: .
j_call: TRBJ2-1
v_call: TRBV7-2
d_call: TRBD2
cdr3_aa: CASRGAGGPYNEQFF
cdr3_nt: TGTGCCAGCAGGGGAGCGGGAGGGCCATACAATGAGCAGTTCTTC

clone_size: few
j_call: TRBJ2-2
v_call: TRBV7-2
d_call: TRBD2
cdr3_aa: CASSRTSGVGTGELFF
cdr3_nt: TGTGCCAGCAGCCGTACTAGCGGGGTGGGGACCGGGGAGCTGTTTTTT

clone_size: once
j_call: TRBJ2-3
v_call: TRBV11-2
d_call: TRBD2
cdr3_aa: CASSLDPGGGADTQYF
cdr3_nt: TGTGCCAGCAGCTTAGATCCGGGAGGGGGTGCAGATACGCAGTATTTT

clone_size: .
j_call: TRBJ2-1
v_call: TRBV15
d_call: .
cdr3_aa: CATSRDPGGEQFF
cdr3_nt: TGTGCCACCAGCAGAGATCCAGGTGGGGAGCAGTTCTTC

clone_size: .
j_call: TRBJ2-4
v_call: TRBV7-8
d_call: TRBD1
cdr3_aa: CASSLSPDRAKNIQYF
cdr3_nt: TGTGCCAGCAGCTTATCCCCGGACAGGGCCAAAAACATTCAGTACTTC

clone_size: .
j_call: TRBJ1-2
v_call: TRBV29-1
d_call: .
cdr3_aa: CSSQGRGSGYTF
cdr3_nt: TGCAGCTCCCAAGGGAGGGGAAGCGGCTACACCTTC

clone_size: .
j_call: TRBJ2-1
v_call: TRBV11-2
d_call: TRBD1
cdr3_aa: CASSTWDRGNEQFF
cdr3_nt: TGTGCCAGCAGCACCTGGGACAGGGGGAATGAGCAGTTCTTC

clone_size: .
j_call: TRBJ1-1
v_call: TRBV14
d_call: .
cdr3_aa: CASRQNTEAFF
cdr3_nt: TGTGCCAGCAGACAGAACACTGAAGCTTTCTTT

clone_size: .
j_call: TRBJ2-2
v_call: TRBV7-9
d_call: TRBD1
cdr3_aa: CASSKQGPNTGELFF
cdr3_nt: TGTGCCAGCAGCAAACAGGGGCCGAACACCGGGGAGCTGTTTTTT

clone_size: once
j_call: TRBJ1-4
v_call: TRBV7-9
d_call: .
cdr3_aa: CASSPAIATNEKLFF
cdr3_nt: TGTGCCAGCAGCCCAGCGATTGCAACTAATGAAAAACTGTTTTTT

clone_size: .
j_call: TRBJ1-5
v_call: TRBV4-1
d_call: .
cdr3_aa: CASSQGAVNRPQHF
cdr3_nt: TGCGCCAGCAGCCAAGGGGCCGTAAATAGGCCCCAGCATTTT

clone_size: .
j_call: TRBJ2-7
v_call: TRBV9
d_call: TRBD2
cdr3_aa: CASSVASTSAGYEQYF
cdr3_nt: TGTGCCAGCAGCGTAGCCTCGACTAGCGCGGGCTACGAGCAGTACTTC

clone_size: .
j_call: TRBJ1-1
v_call: TRBV7-9
d_call: TRBD1
cdr3_aa: CASSIQTGRTEAFF
cdr3_nt: TGTGCCAGCAGCATACAGACAGGGAGGACTGAAGCTTTCTTT

clone_size: .
j_call: TRBJ1-5
v_call: TRBV4-3
d_call: .
cdr3_aa: CASSQFLGGYSNQPQHF
cdr3_nt: TGCGCCAGCAGCCAATTCCTAGGGGGTTATAGCAATCAGCCCCAGCATTTT

clone_size: once
j_call: TRBJ2-3
v_call: TRBV5-1
d_call: TRBD2
cdr3_aa: CASSLGLGGGTTDTQYF
cdr3_nt: TGCGCCAGCAGCTTGGGACTGGGCGGGGGGACCACAGATACGCAGTATTTT

clone_size: .
j_call: TRBJ2-3
v_call: TRBV5-1
d_call: .
cdr3_aa: CASSSGDDTQYF
cdr3_nt: TGCGCCAGCAGCTCGGGAGACGATACGCAGTATTTT

clone_size: .
j_call: TRBJ1-1
v_call: TRBV7-9
d_call: .
cdr3_aa: CASRRDLETEAFF
cdr3_nt: TGTGCCAGCAGGAGGGACTTGGAGACTGAAGCTTTCTTT

clone_size: .
j_call: TRBJ1-2
v_call: TRBV28
d_call: TRBD1
cdr3_aa: CASRIGQGPTRGYTF
cdr3_nt: TGTGCCAGCAGAATAGGACAGGGGCCGACGCGGGGTTACACCTTC